By sample share, the clone carrying this TCR beta chain is medium-sized. The data stem from a study of spatial heterogeneity in lung cancer. The ends were cut back, 6 bases at V and 0 bases at J, with 12 bases in the middle. CDR1 and CDR2 (germline): DFQATT, SNEGSKA (reference sequence). The CDR3 spans 13 residues. TCRdb called the 5' RACE reads again in MiXCR, with one record for every CDR3 protein. Altogether roughly 12,000 distinct CDR3 sequences are present, 13% to 15% being singletons, with the ten largest covering 2.4%. The sample's time point: sample taken at primary tumor resection. Whole RNA came from tumor, nontumor lung or frozen PBMC and was sequenced without being sorted.

This specimen consisted of PBMCs, obtained at surgery. The TCR was taken from a female donor with early-stage non-small cell lung cancer. The V and J genes are TRBV20-1 and TRBJ2-7; a possible D gene is TRBD2 (5 bases). CDR3 in DNA: TGCAGTGCCAGAACGACTAACTCCTACGAGCAGTACTTC. Protein sequence: CSARTTNSYEQYF.